At least ten counts were recorded for the clone carrying this T cell receptor (beta chain). The antigen is not known. This record belongs to a study of T-cell reconstitution after alpha-beta-depleted transplantation in children. Study-level results: Surviving recipient cells, namely T cells and thymic progenitors, were the source of high day-60 TCRbeta diversity in some patients. Expanded graft clones, several hundred of them, were reportedly the source of alpha-beta T cells about two months after transplant. Newly produced T cells mostly accounted for T-cell counts and diversity one year post-transplant.

The CDR3 totals 18 residues. CDR1 is MNHEY and CDR2 is SVGAGI in the germline V gene. The V and J ends lost 0 bases and 0 bases respectively, with 15 bases between them. It was with unique molecular identifiers that the TCRbeta library was prepared. TCRdb reprocessed the PCR reads with MiXCR, giving one entry per CDR3 protein. The sample shows hundreds of thousands of distinct CDR3 sequences, 13% of them seen only once. The chain carries TRBV6-5 and TRBJ2-1, with unresolved D. The sequence derives from a girl aged 2 to 9 with congenital amegakaryocytic thrombocytopenia, due to receive a stem cell transplant. Sequenced here: PBMCs, sampled before TCRalphabeta/CD19-depleted stem cell transplant. For the CDR3, the DNA is TGTGCCAGCAGTTACTCTCCACATGTACTGAGCTCCTACAATGAGCAGTTCTTC. Translated: CASSYSPHVLSSYNEQFF.